These T cell receptor beta chains were read from a single sample in a study of T cell repertoires in cytomegalovirus infection. TCRdb reprocessed the reads via MiXCR and lists one record per CDR3 protein. Here the sample spans 200,000 or so distinct CDR3 sequences, approximately 28% being singletons. Sequenced material: PBMCs. The receptor set was obtained from a human donor in good health (CMV status not recorded). Some clones in this sample may be carry-over from other donors' samples. CDR3s leave out the opening cysteine and the closing phenylalanine or tryptophan. Some rows have no size entry. The others give once, few or many, or a class for an expanded clone.

abundance	v_gene	j_gene	len	CDR3aa
many	TRBV12-3/TRBV12-4	TRBJ2-7	13	ASSSMGDGSYEQY
few	TRBV7-2	TRBJ1-1	11	ASSFRQDTEAF
many	TRBV7-2	TRBJ2-3	10	ASSYSTDTQY
few	TRBV19	TRBJ1-2	11	ASSKAGSDGYT
few	TRBV29-1	TRBJ1-2	12	SVPSRQGPGGYT
-	TRBV6-6	TRBJ2-1	10	ASRLGQNEQF
-	TRBV29-1	TRBJ1-1	12	SVEVATMNTEAF
-	TRBV5-1	TRBJ2-5	13	ASSLSPIRRETQY
few	TRBV6-2/TRBV6-3	TRBJ1-6	10	ASSGDRSPLH
few	TRBV12-3/TRBV12-4	TRBJ2-3	12	ASRGGTSTDTQY
-	TRBV19	TRBJ1-4	15	ASSREQGAVTNEKLF
-	TRBV7-3	TRBJ1-2	13	ASSLTSGVNYGYT
-	TRBV5-6	TRBJ1-1	14	ASSGPWGGGNTEAF
few	TRBV20-1	TRBJ2-7	11	SASGTGIYEQY
-	TRBV2	TRBJ2-2	11	ASAPPGTGELF
many	TRBV5-4	TRBJ2-7	12	ASSFRDRAYEQY
-	TRBV7-8	TRBJ1-2	12	ASSSPTGVGGYT
-	TRBV12-3/TRBV12-4	TRBJ1-1	16	ASSLDLGYDRAASEAF
many	TRBV7-8	TRBJ1-1	14	ASSLGSQGRDTEAF
-	TRBV28	TRBJ2-3	13	ASGLSGGLGDTQY
-	TRBV25-1	TRBJ2-1	14	ASSESYRDGRGEQF
few	TRBV7-9	TRBJ2-7	10	ASSLATNEQY
-	TRBV2	TRBJ2-1	11	ASSDVGSNEQF
few	TRBV6-2/TRBV6-3	TRBJ2-3	15	ASSGLAGTTSTDTQY
few	TRBV2	TRBJ2-7	15	ASSPPRGGRGEYEQY
many	TRBV11-2	TRBJ2-7	15	ASSLGRGTGEADEQY
few	TRBV11-2	TRBJ1-3	14	ASSPLSGTAGNTIY
many	TRBV7-3	TRBJ2-2	12	ASSRGQGTGELF
-	TRBV6-1	TRBJ2-1	16	ASSEALRTSGGTYEQF
-	TRBV12-3/TRBV12-4	TRBJ2-7	13	ASSLGRGYSYEQY
few	TRBV7-2	TRBJ1-5	10	ASSFLNQPQH
-	TRBV7-9	TRBJ1-6	17	ASSFPPAGTGGYNSPLH
few	TRBV6-6	TRBJ2-4	12	ASSYSRQDLTQY
few	TRBV20-1	TRBJ2-5	15	SARVLGTSGGVGTQY
few	TRBV25-1	TRBJ2-7	9	ASSESGEQY
many	TRBV7-3	TRBJ2-5	14	ASSLGSGSAKETQY
-	TRBV7-3	TRBJ1-5	13	ASSPLGRPEEAQH
many	TRBV7-6	TRBJ1-2	10	ASSSYNYGYT
-	TRBV2	TRBJ1-3	14	AASQGSQGPGNTIY
-	TRBV2	TRBJ2-2	13	ASADSAPNTGELF
few	TRBV6-6	TRBJ1-2	15	ASSYSVLQGKADGYT
-	TRBV4-2	TRBJ2-1	13	ASSRQSRGGIEQF
-	TRBV11-2	TRBJ1-2	13	ASSLGETGHYGYT